This entry describes one T cell receptor (beta chain). Its antigen is undetermined. The junction does not match germline at one end; this may be a read error. This specimen comes from a study of breast tumors, draining lymph nodes, adjacent tissues. Notes on the study in general: Data fit most tumor T cells coming from lymph node, expanding in tumor. Compared with lymph nodes, tumors were less diverse; compared with nontumor tissue, more. Data only fit, rather than demonstrated, lymph node origin of most tumor T cells.

The CDR3 covers 16 residues. Each CDR3 protein is one row after TCRdb ran MiXCR on the multiplex PCR reads. The sample carries under 150,000 distinct CDR3 sequences, 15% to 20% recorded once. Axillary draining lymph nodes of breast cancer patients supplied the node samples. The sample consisted of axillary lymph node tissue. This chain joins TRBV12-3 or TRBV12-4 and TRBJ1-3; D gene unclear. The sequence derives from a female donor with breast cancer. Some clones in this sample may be carry-over from other donors' samples. In DNA, the CDR3 is TGTGCCAGCAGCTCCCGGTTGGGGTATACTGGAAACATCATATATTTT. Encoded protein: CASSSRLGYTGNIIYF.